These 8 T cell receptor beta chains share one sample of origin, sequenced in a study of T cell responses to AZD1222 COVID-19 vaccine. Produced via immunoSEQ multiplex PCR; TCRdb's table is partial and in-frame only. The sample contains 75,000 to 100,000 clones, 80% to 95% of which appear only once. The source material was peripheral blood, sampled 28 days after the second AZD1222 dose. Every receptor here comes from an adult who received the AZD1222 COVID-19 vaccine.

This sequence joins TRBV7-9 and TRBJ1-4; the D gene is possibly TRBD1 (6 bases). CDR1 and CDR2 from the germline V gene are SEHNR and FQNEAQ (reference sequence). The CDR3 has 15 residues. Between the trimmed V and J ends, which lost 3 bases and 5 bases, there was a span of 13 bases. CDR3 in amino acids: CASSLATGKNEKLFF. The CDR3 DNA is TGTGCCAGCAGCTTGGCTACAGGGAAAAATGAAAAACTGTTTTTT.

This clone was picked up one time. The CDR3 loop reads CASSGTGDGETQYF. CDR3 bases: TGTGCCAGCAGCGGGACAGGGGATGGCGAGACCCAGTACTTC. This chain connects TRBV9 to TRBJ2-5, with 9 bases fitting TRBD1. J gave up 5 bases and V 3 bases, and 5 bases lay outside the gene matches. The CDR3 is 14 residues long. CDR1 and CDR2 (germline): SGDLS, YYNGEE. The whole variable domain, filled in from reference TRBV9 and TRBJ2-5, reads DSGVTQTPKHLITATGQRVTLRCSPRSGDLSVYWYQQSLDQGLQFLIQYYNGEERAKGNILERFSAQQFPDLHSELNLSSLELGDSALYFCASSGTGDGETQYFGPGTRLLVL.

V usage is TRBV25-1 and J usage is TRBJ2-3; no clear D. The germline gives CDR1 MGHDK, CDR2 SYGVNS. Between the trimmed V and J ends, which lost 3 bases and 5 bases, there was a span of 3 bases. The CDR3 contains 11 residues. The CDR3, as DNA: TGTGCCAGCAGTGATCGAGATACGCAGTATTTT. Its protein product is CASSDRDTQYF.

This clone was observed a few times. J is TRBJ2-2 and V is TRBV9; unclear D gene. The CDR3 loop spans 13 amino acids. Looked up from germline, CDR1 is SGDLS and CDR2 is YYNGEE. V was clipped by 0 bases and J by 1 base, with 1 base between them. CDR3 region: CASSVGNTGELFF. CDR3 bases: TGTGCCAGCAGCGTAGGGAACACCGGGGAGCTGTTTTTT. The variable domain in full, completed from reference TRBV9 and TRBJ2-2, reads DSGVTQTPKHLITATGQRVTLRCSPRSGDLSVYWYQQSLDQGLQFLIQYYNGEERAKGNILERFSAQQFPDLHSELNLSSLELGDSALYFCASSVGNTGELFFGEGSRLTVL.

The chain combines TRBV7-6 with TRBJ1-4; D perhaps matches TRBD1 (6 bases). Germline lookup yields CDR1 SGHVS and CDR2 FNYEAQ. Trimming removed 1 base from V and 7 bases from J, with 10 bases in between. This CDR3 is 14 amino acids long. CDR3 in amino acids: CASSLGGQVEKLFF. CDR3 sequence (DNA): TGTGCCAGCAGCTTAGGGGGACAAGTTGAAAAACTGTTTTTT.

The chain links TRBV28 to TRBJ1-1, with 7 bases fitting TRBD1. Germline V gene data show CDR1 as MDHEN and CDR2 as SYDVKM. This CDR3 contains 16 residues. The V gene end was trimmed by 4 bases and the J gene end by 3 bases; junction bases not matched to a gene: 11. CDR3 nucleotides: TGTGCCAGCAGTTACCCACTCCACCAGGGGGACACTGAAGCTTTCTTT. Encoded protein: CASSYPLHQGDTEAFF.

The rearrangement links TRBV6-2 or TRBV6-3 to TRBJ1-1, with TRBD1 identical over 7 bases. This CDR3 spans 14 amino acids. The V gene end was trimmed by 2 bases and the J gene end by 1 base; junction bases not matched to a gene: 1. Germline loops: CDR1 MNHEY, CDR2 SVGEGT. The CDR3 spells CASSYRDRNTEAFF. As DNA, the CDR3 is TGTGCCAGCAGTTACCGGGACAGGAACACTGAAGCTTTCTTT.

The chain is built from TRBV12-3 or TRBV12-4 and TRBJ1-2; D is unclear. The CDR3 has 13 residues. Trimming removed 10 bases from V and 4 bases from J, with 16 bases in between. The CDR3 DNA sequence: TGTGCCATCCCCCGGGGTTACGGCTATGGCTACACCTTC. Protein sequence: CAIPRGYGYGYTF.